A selection of T cell receptor beta chains follows, all from one sample in a study of blood T cells in healthy people across ages. From the 5' RACE reads, TCRdb called clonotypes with MiXCR, one entry per CDR3 protein. The data show some 640,000 distinct CDR3 sequences, approximately 49% seen once. Material for sequencing was blood. The source of these receptors is a woman aged 60 to 75 in good health. Both conserved end residues are part of each CDR3. Fields, in order: V gene, J gene, D gene, clone size, CDR3 protein, CDR3 DNA. The D gene is left open where the match is weak. The listing skips clone size in some rows; elsewhere it reads once, few, many or a size class.

v_call: TRBV20-1
j_call: TRBJ1-4
d_call: NA
clone_size: NA
cdr3_aa: CSARSFEKLFF
cdr3_nt: TGCAGTGCTAGGAGTTTTGAAAAACTGTTTTTT

v_call: TRBV28
j_call: TRBJ2-7
d_call: TRBD2
clone_size: NA
cdr3_aa: CASTRTSGRLSYEQYF
cdr3_nt: TGTGCCAGCACCAGGACTAGCGGGAGACTCTCCTACGAGCAGTACTTC

v_call: TRBV5-5
j_call: TRBJ1-1
d_call: NA
clone_size: NA
cdr3_aa: CASSFRTINTEAFF
cdr3_nt: TGTGCCAGCAGCTTCCGGACAATTAACACTGAAGCTTTCTTT

v_call: TRBV20-1
j_call: TRBJ2-1
d_call: NA
clone_size: NA
cdr3_aa: CSASIKEPWEQFF
cdr3_nt: TGCAGTGCTAGCATTAAGGAGCCGTGGGAGCAGTTCTTC

v_call: TRBV6-1
j_call: TRBJ2-5
d_call: TRBD2
clone_size: NA
cdr3_aa: CASSPGTSPQEAQYF
cdr3_nt: TGTGCCAGCAGCCCAGGGACTAGCCCTCAAGAGGCCCAGTACTTC

v_call: TRBV5-1
j_call: TRBJ2-2
d_call: NA
clone_size: NA
cdr3_aa: CASRPGTTNTGELFF
cdr3_nt: TGCGCCAGCAGACCTGGGACAACGAACACCGGGGAGCTGTTTTTT

v_call: TRBV7-2
j_call: TRBJ2-3
d_call: NA
clone_size: NA
cdr3_aa: CASSPKVLVTQYF
cdr3_nt: TGTGCCAGCAGCCCCAAGGTGCTGGTTACGCAGTATTTT

v_call: TRBV7-2
j_call: TRBJ2-5
d_call: TRBD1
clone_size: NA
cdr3_aa: CASSFTGTGSNEQYF
cdr3_nt: TGTGCCAGCAGCTTTACCGGGACAGGGTCCAATGAGCAGTACTTC

v_call: TRBV29-1
j_call: TRBJ2-7
d_call: NA
clone_size: NA
cdr3_aa: CSVVGGAPYEQYF
cdr3_nt: TGCAGCGTTGTTGGAGGGGCCCCCTACGAGCAGTACTTC

v_call: TRBV5-1
j_call: TRBJ2-1
d_call: TRBD2
clone_size: NA
cdr3_aa: CASSLALAGVANEQFF
cdr3_nt: TGCGCCAGCAGCTTGGCACTAGCGGGAGTGGCCAATGAGCAGTTCTTC

v_call: TRBV7-3
j_call: TRBJ2-1
d_call: TRBD2
clone_size: NA
cdr3_aa: CASSPTGTSGINNEQFF
cdr3_nt: TGTGCCAGCAGCCCAACTGGGACTAGCGGGATAAACAATGAGCAGTTCTTC

v_call: TRBV15
j_call: TRBJ2-1
d_call: TRBD2
clone_size: NA
cdr3_aa: CATSRRLAGYNEQFF
cdr3_nt: TGTGCCACCAGCAGGAGGCTAGCGGGTTACAATGAGCAGTTCTTC

v_call: TRBV5-6
j_call: TRBJ1-2
d_call: NA
clone_size: NA
cdr3_aa: CASSSGSANYGYTF
cdr3_nt: TGTGCCAGCAGCTCGGGATCAGCTAACTATGGCTACACCTTC

v_call: TRBV27
j_call: TRBJ2-7
d_call: TRBD2
clone_size: few
cdr3_aa: CASAKGLAGREQYF
cdr3_nt: TGTGCCAGCGCTAAGGGACTAGCGGGTCGCGAGCAGTACTTC

v_call: TRBV6-5
j_call: TRBJ2-7
d_call: TRBD2
clone_size: NA
cdr3_aa: CASRVFSGRFDEQYF
cdr3_nt: TGTGCCAGCAGAGTATTCAGCGGGAGATTCGACGAGCAGTACTTC

v_call: TRBV25-1
j_call: TRBJ1-1
d_call: NA
clone_size: NA
cdr3_aa: CASSDERAEAFF
cdr3_nt: TGTGCCAGCAGTGATGAGAGGGCTGAAGCTTTCTTT

v_call: TRBV20-1
j_call: TRBJ2-1
d_call: TRBD2
clone_size: few
cdr3_aa: CSASLRLAGNNEQFF
cdr3_nt: TGCAGTGCTAGTTTAAGACTAGCGGGGAACAATGAGCAGTTCTTC

v_call: TRBV12-3/TRBV12-4
j_call: TRBJ2-1
d_call: NA
clone_size: NA
cdr3_aa: CASTGASGGRGSYNEQFF
cdr3_nt: TGTGCCAGCACGGGGGCTAGCGGAGGCCGGGGGTCCTACAATGAGCAGTTCTTC